This paragraph covers one T cell receptor (beta chain) sequence. Looked up from germline, CDR1 is LGHNA and CDR2 is YNFKEQ. Unmatched junction bases numbered 6, after V lost 1 base and J lost 3 bases. The CDR3 runs to 16 residues. This record comes from a study of OX40 agonist ivuxolimab in advanced cancers. Using immunoSEQ multiplex PCR, the repertoire was profiled, and TCRdb retains in-frame clones only, with some absent. The sample shows approximately 66,000 clones, 80% to 85% of them seen only once. This specimen consisted of CD4+ or CD8+ T cells sorted from blood, obtained in a trial of the OX40 agonist ivuxolimab. The source is an adult with an advanced solid tumor such as melanoma, head and neck, liver or kidney cancer. The V and J genes are TRBV4-2 and TRBJ2-5, with 9 bases that match TRBD2. The CDR3 spells CASSQVRASGEETQYF. The DNA for the CDR3 is TGTGCCAGCAGCCAAGTCCGAGCTAGCGGGGAAGAGACCCAGTACTTC.